These 18 T cell receptor beta chains were sequenced from one sample in a study of blood T cell repertoires in COVID-19. TCRdb's table, derived via immunoSEQ multiplex PCR, lists solely in-frame clones and lacks some. The table includes approximately 70,000 clones, approximately 90% detected once. Sequencing used peripheral blood. The receptors derive from a human donor in a cohort sampled during active COVID-19.

V usage is TRBV13 and J usage is TRBJ2-3; TRBD1 matches 7 bases. J lost 0 bases, V lost 1 base, and 4 bases had no gene match. Germline CDR1 and CDR2: PRHDT and FYEKMQ (reference sequence). The CDR3 is made up of 16 amino acids. The CDR3 region has the DNA TGTGCCAGCAGCTTAGTCGGGACAGCTAGCACAGATACGCAGTATTTT. Translated, it gives CASSLVGTASTDTQYF.

The chain carries TRBV9 and TRBJ2-5, with D perhaps TRBD2 (5 bases). Germline V gene data show CDR1 as SGDLS and CDR2 as YYNGEE. The CDR3 totals 15 residues. V was clipped by 0 bases and J by 1 base, with 10 bases between them. CDR3 bases: TGTGCCAGCAGCGTAGGACGGGGATTCCAAGAGACCCAGTACTTC. Translating gives CASSVGRGFQETQYF. Combining the CDR3 with reference TRBV9 and TRBJ2-5 gives the whole variable domain DSGVTQTPKHLITATGQRVTLRCSPRSGDLSVYWYQQSLDQGLQFLIQYYNGEERAKGNILERFSAQQFPDLHSELNLSSLELGDSALYFCASSVGRGFQETQYFGPGTRLLVL.

The chain links TRBV30 to TRBJ2-2; 10 bases agree with TRBD2. Germline V gene data show CDR1 as GTSNPN and CDR2 as SVGIG (reference sequence). The CDR3 has 14 amino acids. J gave up 6 bases and V 3 bases, and 4 bases lay outside the gene matches. The CDR3 DNA reads TGTGCCTGGAGGACACTAGCGGGACCCGGGGAGCTGTTTTTT. Its protein is CAWRTLAGPGELFF.

This chain joins TRBV6-2 or TRBV6-3 and TRBJ1-5, with 9 nucleotides matching TRBD1. The length of the CDR3 is 19 residues. The germline gives CDR1 MNHEY, CDR2 SVGEGT. V was pared by 1 base and J by 0 bases, with 10 bases of the junction left unmatched. CDR3 coding DNA: TGTGCCAGCAGTTACTTCCCGGGACAGGGAACCTATAGCAATCAGCCCCAGCATTTT. The encoded protein is CASSYFPGQGTYSNQPQHF.

The CDR3 DNA follows: TGTGCCAGCAGCTTGTTAGTTACAGCCAATTCTATCTCTGGGGCCAACGTCCTGACTTTC. Translating gives CASSLLVTANSISGANVLTF. The chain couples TRBV5-4 to TRBJ2-6; unclear D gene. The CDR3 has 20 amino acids. Trimming stripped 1 base from V and 0 bases from J, with 20 bases between. Per the germline V gene, CDR1 is SGHNT and CDR2 is YYREEE (reference sequence).

This chain links TRBV5-8 with TRBJ1-3; D is ambiguous. Germline CDR1 reads SGHTS; CDR2 reads YDEGEE. Trimming stripped 0 bases from V and 7 bases from J, with 8 bases between. This CDR3 contains 13 residues. CDR3 residues: CASSLAGGNTIYF. The CDR3 region has the DNA TGTGCCAGCAGCTTGGCTGGCGGGAACACCATATATTTT. Based on the CDR3 plus reference TRBV5-8 and TRBJ1-3, the full variable domain is EAGVTQSPTHLIKTRGQQATLRCSPISGHTSVYWYQQALGLGLQFLLWYDEGEERNRGNFPPRFSGRQFPNYSSELNVNALELEDSALYLCASSLAGGNTIYFGEGSWLTVV.

The V and J genes are TRBV3-1 (or the pseudogene TRBV3-2) and TRBJ1-2; TRBD1 agrees at 8 bases. With 3 bases clipped from V and 6 bases from J, the junction kept 6 bases outside the gene matches. The length of the CDR3 is 14 residues. CDR1 and CDR2 from the germline V gene are LGHDT and YNNKEL (reference sequence). CDR3 sequence: CASSHSGQGHGYTF. CDR3 sequence (DNA): TGTGCCAGCAGCCACTCTGGACAGGGACATGGCTACACCTTC.

The chain links TRBV30 to TRBJ1-1; 11 bases fit TRBD1. The CDR3 totals 13 residues. Unmatched junction bases numbered 3, after V lost 2 bases and J lost 7 bases. Germline values: CDR1 GTSNPN, CDR2 SVGIG (reference sequence). CDR3 protein: CAWSRTGGVEAFF. CDR3 bases: TGTGCCTGGAGTCGGACAGGGGGCGTTGAAGCTTTCTTT.

The CDR3 sequence is CASSIRTGGRTEAFF. Here the CDR3 DNA reads TGTGCCAGCAGCATAAGGACAGGGGGCCGGACTGAAGCTTTCTTT. The chain is built from TRBV6-2 or TRBV6-3 and TRBJ1-1, with 11 positions matching TRBD1. Trimming removed 6 bases from V and 5 bases from J; junction bases left unmatched: 8. Germline V gives CDR1 MNHEY, CDR2 SVGEGT. The CDR3 loop spans 15 amino acids.

The chain couples TRBV19 to TRBJ2-1; possible D gene TRBD2, 6 bases. Germline CDR1 LNHDA, CDR2 SQIVND (reference sequence). CDR3 length: 14 amino acids. Trimming pared 9 bases from V and 7 bases from J, leaving 19 bases between. CDR3 nucleotide sequence: TGTGCCAGCCAGAAGCGGGCGGACGGGAATGAGCAGTTCTTC. As protein: CASQKRADGNEQFF.

The rearrangement links TRBV3-1 (or the pseudogene TRBV3-2) to TRBJ2-3, with 8 nucleotides matching TRBD1. The germline V gene has CDR1 LGHDT and CDR2 YNNKEL (reference sequence). The V segment lost 5 bases and the J segment 3 bases; nucleotides outside the gene matches: 7. This CDR3 comprises 15 residues. The CDR3 protein is CASSYRQGPTDTQYF. The CDR3 DNA reads TGTGCCAGCAGCTACCGACAGGGGCCTACAGATACGCAGTATTTT.

The rearrangement links TRBV7-2 to TRBJ2-7, with D maybe TRBD1 (6 bases). The germline V gene has CDR1 SGHTA and CDR2 FQGNSA. Trimming shortened V by 2 bases and J by 4 bases, and 12 bases separated the two germline ends. The CDR3 is made up of 14 amino acids. Here the CDR3 DNA reads TGTGCCAGCAGCTTAAGTAGGGGGTCTTACGAGCAGTACTTC. It encodes CASSLSRGSYEQYF.

This rearrangement joins TRBV28 to TRBJ1-4; 8 nucleotides match TRBD1. The CDR3 loop spans 15 amino acids. CDR1 and CDR2 (germline): MDHEN, SYDVKM. V was pared by 4 bases and J by 2 bases, with 3 bases of the junction left unmatched. The CDR3 DNA is TGTGCCAGCAGTTCCCGACAGGGGACTAATGAAAAACTGTTTTTT. As protein: CASSSRQGTNEKLFF.

V gene TRBV15 combines with J gene TRBJ2-1; TRBD2 aligns across 9 bases. There are 17 residues in the CDR3. Looked up from germline, CDR1 is LNHNV and CDR2 is YYDKDF (reference sequence). Losses at the gene ends were 1 base for V and 0 bases for J; bases not matched to a gene: 4. CDR3 amino acids: CATSRVSGSLSYNEQFF. In DNA, the CDR3 is TGTGCCACCAGCAGAGTTAGCGGGAGCCTCTCCTACAATGAGCAGTTCTTC.

The genes are TRBV4-3 and TRBJ2-3; 14 bases line up with TRBD2. Germline CDR1 is LGHNA and CDR2 is YSLEER. V lost 1 base to trimming and J lost 1 base; unmatched junction nucleotides: 4. The CDR3 has 18 amino acids. CDR3 in DNA: TGCGCCAGCAGCCAAGGAGGACTAGCGGGGGGACGCACAGATACGCAGTATTTT. Amino acid sequence: CASSQGGLAGGRTDTQYF.

The genes are TRBV6-5 and TRBJ2-3; 10 nucleotides match TRBD2. Germline V CDR1 and CDR2: MNHEY, SVGAGI. The length of the CDR3 is 14 residues. J was trimmed by 6 bases and V by 7 bases; bases with no gene match: 7. The CDR3 here is CASIPGLAWDTQYF. CDR3 in DNA: TGTGCCAGCATCCCGGGACTAGCGTGGGATACGCAGTATTTT.

In its sample, this clone was seen once. One base away lies a much larger clone, so this may be a sequencing read error. Other DNA sequences in the sample encode the same CDR3. The chain is built from TRBV2 and TRBJ1-2, with D perhaps matching TRBD1 (5 bases). This CDR3 has 13 residues. Germline CDR1 SNHLY, CDR2 FYNNEI. The CDR3 is CASSAGTAYGYTF. The CDR3 DNA sequence: TGCGCCAGCAGCGCTGGGACTGCATATGGCTACACCTTC.

V usage is TRBV6-2 or TRBV6-3 and J usage is TRBJ1-1; 8 bases align to TRBD1. V gave up 5 bases and J gave up 1 base; unmatched junction bases: 6. Germline assignment: CDR1 MNHEY and CDR2 SVGEGT. This CDR3 has 15 residues. The DNA for the CDR3 is TGTGCCAGCAGTACCTACAGGGGGAGGAACACTGAAGCTTTCTTT. Translation: CASSTYRGRNTEAFF.